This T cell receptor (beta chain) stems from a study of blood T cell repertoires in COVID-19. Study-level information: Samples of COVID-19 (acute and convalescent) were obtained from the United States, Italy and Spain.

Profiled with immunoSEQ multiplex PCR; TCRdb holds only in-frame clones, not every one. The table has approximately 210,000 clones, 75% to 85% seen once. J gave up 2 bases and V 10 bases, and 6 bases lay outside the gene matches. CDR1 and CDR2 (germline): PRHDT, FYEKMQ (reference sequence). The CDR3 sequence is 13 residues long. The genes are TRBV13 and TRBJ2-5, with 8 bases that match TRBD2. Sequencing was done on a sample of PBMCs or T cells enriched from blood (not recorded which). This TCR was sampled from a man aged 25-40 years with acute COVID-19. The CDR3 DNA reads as TGTGCCACTGGGTCGGGGGGGCAAGAGACCCAGTACTTC. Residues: CATGSGGQETQYF.